The present T cell receptor (beta chain) was sequenced within a study of shared clonotypes between healthy human individuals. The study's findings and limits: As a rule, naive subsets had a larger estimated richness than memory subsets.

Notes on this clone: What it binds is not known.

The length of the CDR3 is 13 residues. V shed 4 bases and J shed 5 bases, with 10 bases lying between them. Per germline, CDR1 SGHTS and CDR2 YDEGEE. The assay was carried out at the deep level. The assay was immunoSEQ multiplex PCR, and TCRdb's table has in-frame clones only and misses some. The sample consists of over a million clones, more than 95% of them appearing once. This TCR derives from a man under 40 in good health. The specimen was naive CD4+ T cells sorted from blood. Subset specified: CD45RA+ positively selected. The V gene is TRBV5-8, the J gene TRBJ1-5; possibly TRBD1 for D (5 bases). Written as DNA, the CDR3 is TGTGCCAGCAGCCAGACAGAAGATCAGCCCCAGCATTTT. Protein sequence: CASSQTEDQPQHF.